Shown below are 30 T cell receptor beta chains from a single sample sequenced in a study of cytomegalovirus exposure and HLA in healthy donors. Method: immunoSEQ multiplex PCR; TCRdb's copy keeps in-frame clones and lacks some. The table shows over 250,000 clones, with around 85% occurring only once. Sequencing was done on a sample of PBMCs. These receptors all come from a woman between 18 and 29 years old in good health and CMV-seronegative.

The chain employs TRBV27 and TRBJ2-1, with D possibly TRBD2 on 5 matching bases. The CDR3 has 18 residues. Germline V gives CDR1 MNHEY, CDR2 SMNVEV (reference sequence). V shed 2 bases and J shed 2 bases, with 19 bases lying between them. The DNA for the CDR3 is TGTGCCAGCAGTTTACGGATTATGTGGGCCGGGACCTACAATGAGCAGTTCTTC. Residues: CASSLRIMWAGTYNEQFF.

The rearrangement joins TRBV15 to TRBJ2-1; tentatively, D is TRBD1 (5 bases). V lost 0 bases and J lost 5, with 8 bases in between. Germline V CDR1 and CDR2: LNHNV, YYDKDF (reference sequence). The length of the CDR3 is 14 residues. The DNA for the CDR3 is TGTGCCACCAGCAGAGATCTCAGGGACAATGAGCAGTTCTTC. Amino acid sequence: CATSRDLRDNEQFF.

The CDR3 loop reads CSVEGARGGADTEAFF. In DNA, the CDR3 is TGCAGCGTTGAAGGGGCCCGGGGCGGGGCGGACACTGAAGCTTTCTTT. The V gene is TRBV29-1, the J gene TRBJ1-1, with TRBD1 as a possible D gene (5 bases). CDR3 length: 16 amino acids. V was pared by 1 base and J by 3 bases, with 18 bases between. Germline V CDR1 and CDR2: SQVTM, ANQGSEA.

This rearrangement joins TRBV7-8 to TRBJ2-3; maybe TRBD2 (6 bases). Per the germline V gene, CDR1 is SGHVS and CDR2 is FQNEAQ. Trimming took off 5 bases at V and 0 bases at J, with 15 bases between the two ends. The CDR3 runs to 16 residues. CDR3 loop: CASSRGAGQSTDTQYF. CDR3 sequence (DNA): TGTGCCAGCAGCCGCGGGGCAGGGCAAAGCACAGATACGCAGTATTTT.

The V call is TRBV5-1, the J call TRBJ1-2, with 7 positions matching TRBD1. CDR1 and CDR2 (germline): SGHRS, YFSETQ. The CDR3 totals 16 residues. J was trimmed by 2 bases and V by 2 bases; bases with no gene match: 9. CDR3 DNA: TGCGCCAGCAGCTTAGGGACAGCAAGAACAAACTATGGCTACACCTTC. Protein sequence: CASSLGTARTNYGYTF. Combining the CDR3 with reference TRBV5-1 and TRBJ1-2 gives the whole variable domain KAGVTQTPRYLIKTRGQQVTLSCSPISGHRSVSWYQQTPGQGLQFLFEYFSETQRNKGNFPGRFSGRQFSNSRSEMNVSTLELGDSALYLCASSLGTARTNYGYTFGSGTRLTVV.

The chain joins TRBV11-3 to TRBJ2-1; 11 bases line up with TRBD2. V trimming: 0 bases; J trimming: 8 bases; junction bases outside the gene matches: 6. The CDR3 sequence is 16 residues long. Germline values: CDR1 SGHNT, CDR2 YENEEA. The CDR3, as DNA: TGTGCCAGCAGCTTAGATGATAGCGGGGGGGCCTATGAGCAGTTCTTC. As protein: CASSLDDSGGAYEQFF. Full variable domain (outside the CDR3, taken from reference TRBV11-3 and TRBJ2-1): EAGVVQSPRYKIIEKKQPVAFWCNPISGHNTLYWYLQNLGQGPELLIRYENEEAVDDSQLPKDRFSAERLKGVDSTLKIQPAELGDSAVYLCASSLDDSGGAYEQFFGPGTRLTVL.

Many counts were recorded for this clone. The V gene is TRBV6-4, the J gene TRBJ2-1; 12 bases match TRBD2. Germline V CDR1 and CDR2: MRHNA, SNTAGT. CDR3 length: 15 residues. J was trimmed by 5 bases and V by 6 bases; bases with no gene match: 5. CDR3 nucleotides: TGTGCCAGCAGCCCGACTAGCGGGAGTAACAATGAGCAGTTCTTC. This translates into CASSPTSGSNNEQFF.

The V and J genes are TRBV7-9 and TRBJ1-5, with TRBD1 matching over 7 bases. With 5 bases clipped from V and 0 bases from J, the junction kept 7 bases outside the gene matches. Germline assignment: CDR1 SEHNR and CDR2 FQNEAQ (reference sequence). The CDR3 loop spans 16 amino acids. For the CDR3, the DNA is TGTGCCAGCAGCCCCTGGGCAGGGGGTAGCAATCAGCCCCAGCATTTT. Translation gives CASSPWAGGSNQPQHF. Together with reference TRBV7-9 and TRBJ1-5, the CDR3 gives the full variable domain: DTGVSQNPRHKITKRGQNVTFRCDPISEHNRLYWYRQTLGQGPEFLTYFQNEAQLEKSRLLSDRFSAERPKGSFSTLEIQRTEQGDSAMYLCASSPWAGGSNQPQHFGDGTRLSIL.

This clone was detected only a few times. The chain has TRBV29-1 and TRBJ1-6; TRBD1 agrees at 7 bases. This CDR3 has 12 residues. Per germline, CDR1 SQVTM and CDR2 ANQGSEA. The junction had 8 bases not matched to a gene; V was cut back by 5 bases and J by 13 bases. The CDR3 reads CSVQQGEAPLHF. The CDR3 DNA reads as TGCAGCGTTCAGCAGGGGGAGGCTCCCCTCCACTTT. The whole variable domain, remainder taken from reference TRBV29-1 and TRBJ1-6, is SAVISQKPSRDICQRGTSLTIQCQVDSQVTMMFWYRQQPGQSLTLIATANQGSEATYESGFVIDKFPISRPNLTFSTLTVSNMSPEDSSIYLCSVQQGEAPLHFGNGTRLTVT.

Turning to this clone: Other DNA sequences in this sample translate to the same CDR3. The genes are TRBV6-5 and TRBJ1-2; D is uncertain. V was trimmed by 2 bases and J by 3 bases, leaving 4 bases between them. The CDR3 covers 12 residues. Per germline, CDR1 MNHEY and CDR2 SVGAGI. The CDR3 region has the DNA TGTGCCAGCAGTTACCCGGACTATGGCTACACCTTC. This encodes CASSYPDYGYTF.

The chain uses TRBV4-1 and TRBJ2-7; TRBD1 agrees at 7 bases. J gave up 3 bases and V 0 bases, and 8 bases lay outside the gene matches. CDR3 length equals 16 residues. Germline CDR1 MGHRA, CDR2 YSYEKL. DNA for the CDR3: TGCGCCAGCAGCCAAGATCGGGACAGCTCGGTCTACGAGCAGTACTTC. Its protein is CASSQDRDSSVYEQYF.

The chain recombines TRBV6-5 with TRBJ1-6; TRBD1 might be the D (5 bases). V was pared by 2 bases and J by 8 bases, with 13 bases between. The CDR3 has 15 amino acids. Germline CDR1 is MNHEY and CDR2 is SVGAGI. Here the CDR3 DNA reads TGTGCCAGCAGTTACGTGACAGTGGGTGATTCACCCCTCCACTTT. Its protein product is CASSYVTVGDSPLHF.

V usage is TRBV4-1 and J usage is TRBJ1-3; 11 positions match TRBD1. Germline V gives CDR1 MGHRA, CDR2 YSYEKL. Germline trimming cut 0 bases from V and 8 bases from J; bases unmatched to any gene: 9. This CDR3 is built from 17 residues. The CDR3 protein is CASSQDGGTGGPYTIYF. The CDR3 coding sequence is TGCGCCAGCAGCCAAGATGGCGGGACAGGGGGTCCCTACACCATATATTTT.

The chain carries TRBV10-3 and TRBJ1-1, with no clear D. The CDR3 has 12 residues. V was cut by 3 bases and J by 10 bases, with 12 bases left in between. The germline gives CDR1 ENHRY, CDR2 SYGVKD. CDR3 residues: CAISDVGEGAFF. Written as DNA, the CDR3 is TGTGCCATCAGTGACGTTGGGGAGGGAGCTTTCTTT.

The chain couples TRBV6-6 to TRBJ2-5; D is ambiguous. V was pared by 6 bases and J by 5 bases, with 7 bases between. The CDR3 is 11 amino acids. Per the germline V gene, CDR1 is MNHNY and CDR2 is SVGAGI (reference sequence). CDR3 residues: CASSLGETQYF. CDR3 nucleotides: TGTGCCAGCAGCCTCGGGGAGACCCAGTACTTC.

The rearrangement joins TRBV7-9 to TRBJ2-3; 8 nucleotides agree with TRBD2. The germline CDR1 and CDR2 sequences are SEHNR and FQNEAQ (reference sequence). Germline trimming cut 5 bases from V and 0 bases from J; bases unmatched to any gene: 13. The CDR3 sequence is 18 residues long. CDR3 sequence (DNA): TGTGCCAGCAGCGGAAGGACTAGCTCACCCGCTAGCACAGATACGCAGTATTTT. Translated: CASSGRTSSPASTDTQYF.

CDR3 nucleotide sequence: TGTGCCAGTCGGACAGGCTTTGAGGGAGGTGGCTACACCTTC. Translating it yields CASRTGFEGGGYTF. The genes are TRBV5-4 and TRBJ1-2, with 7 bases that match TRBD1. J gave up 7 bases and V 8 bases, and 14 bases lay outside the gene matches. The CDR3 has 14 residues. Germline lookup yields CDR1 SGHNT and CDR2 YYREEE (reference sequence).

DNA for the CDR3: TGTGCCAGCAGCGAACAGGGGTCAGAAGGCTACACCTTC. It specifies CASSEQGSEGYTF. The rearrangement links TRBV7-9 to TRBJ1-2; the match to TRBD1 covers 7 bases. V was clipped by 5 bases and J by 8 bases; unmatched bases: 8. Germline CDR1 is SEHNR and CDR2 is FQNEAQ (reference sequence). This CDR3 has 13 amino acids.

A single count supports this clone. The rearrangement links TRBV9 to TRBJ2-2; perhaps TRBD1 as D (6 bases). Trimming pared 0 bases from V and 7 bases from J, leaving 13 bases between. The CDR3 loop spans 15 amino acids. Per germline, CDR1 SGDLS and CDR2 YYNGEE. CDR3 coding DNA: TGTGCCAGCAGCGTAGTGGACAGTAGGGGCGGGGAGCTGTTTTTT. This gives the protein CASSVVDSRGGELFF. Based on the CDR3 plus reference TRBV9 and TRBJ2-2, the full variable domain is DSGVTQTPKHLITATGQRVTLRCSPRSGDLSVYWYQQSLDQGLQFLIQYYNGEERAKGNILERFSAQQFPDLHSELNLSSLELGDSALYFCASSVVDSRGGELFFGEGSRLTVL.

The rearrangement links TRBV7-3 to TRBJ2-3, with 7 bases matching TRBD2. V lost 4 bases to trimming and J lost 1 base; unmatched junction nucleotides: 5. Germline loops: CDR1 SGHTA, CDR2 FQGTGA. The CDR3 totals 15 residues. The CDR3 DNA reads TGTGCCAGCAGCTCAACTAGCGAAGGCACAGATACGCAGTATTTT. This gives the protein CASSSTSEGTDTQYF.

The chain carries TRBV25-1 and TRBJ2-5; D is possibly TRBD1 (6 bases). The CDR3 has 17 amino acids. Trimming pared 0 bases from V and 7 bases from J, leaving 21 bases between. Germline CDR1 and CDR2: MGHDK and SYGVNS. CDR3 loop: CASSEYNNRAPQPTQYF. CDR3 in DNA: TGTGCCAGCAGTGAATATAACAACAGGGCACCCCAACCGACCCAGTACTTC.

This clone was observed a few times. The V gene is TRBV30, the J gene TRBJ2-7; TRBD2 might be the D (6 bases). CDR3 length: 15 amino acids. Germline lookup yields CDR1 GTSNPN and CDR2 SVGIG (reference sequence). V lost 3 bases and J 2 bases, leaving 17 bases between the germline ends. CDR3 sequence: CAWRKEGYGAYEQYF. The CDR3 nucleotides are TGTGCCTGGAGGAAGGAGGGATACGGCGCCTACGAGCAGTACTTC. The full variable domain, with the rest looked up from reference TRBV30 and TRBJ2-7, is SQTIHQWPATLVQPVGSPLSLECTVEGTSNPNLYWYRQAAGRGLQLLFYSVGIGQISSEVPQNLSASRPQDRQFILSSKKLLLSDSGFYLCAWRKEGYGAYEQYFGPGTRLTVT.

V is TRBV19 and J is TRBJ1-2; 7 positions match TRBD1. V shed 7 bases and J 5 bases; nucleotides not matched to a gene: 19. CDR1 LNHDA and CDR2 SQIVND come from the germline V gene (reference sequence). This CDR3 is 17 amino acids long. CDR3: CASTGGNRGKSVYGYTF. CDR3 nucleotides: TGTGCCAGTACCGGGGGAAACAGGGGAAAATCTGTTTATGGCTACACCTTC.

The V call is TRBV7-7, the J call TRBJ2-7; D possibly corresponds to TRBD1 (5 bases). Germline V lookup: CDR1 SSHAT, CDR2 FNYEAQ (reference sequence). The length of the CDR3 is 13 residues. V was shortened by 5 bases and J by 6 bases, with 14 bases between the two germline ends. The DNA for the CDR3 is TGTGCCAGCAGCCCCTCACAGGTGGGCGAGCAGTACTTC. Protein: CASSPSQVGEQYF.

V and J are TRBV27 and TRBJ1-2; D perhaps matches TRBD1 (5 bases). Trimming removed 0 bases at V and 8 bases at J, with 16 bases between. Germline lookup yields CDR1 MNHEY and CDR2 SMNVEV (reference sequence). The CDR3 is 15 residues long. The CDR3 loop reads CASSLSLQVHRGYTF. Written as DNA, the CDR3 is TGTGCCAGCAGTTTATCTTTACAGGTACACCGAGGCTACACCTTC.

The chain couples TRBV7-6 to TRBJ2-5; 11 bases are shared with TRBD2. This CDR3 region has 15 residues. The germline V gene encodes CDR1 SGHVS and CDR2 FNYEAQ. The V gene end was trimmed by 5 bases and the J gene end by 5 bases; junction bases not matched to a gene: 7. CDR3 coding DNA: TGTGCCAGCAGCACTACTAGCGGGGGTCAGGAGACCCAGTACTTC. This encodes CASSTTSGGQETQYF.

This rearrangement joins TRBV11-2 to TRBJ2-7, with a tentative D call TRBD2 (6 bases). V lost 5 bases to trimming and J lost 3 bases, with 14 bases between them. There are 14 residues in the CDR3. The germline CDR1 and CDR2 sequences are SGHAT and FQNNGV. The CDR3 spells CASSPTSPDYEQYF. Written as DNA, the CDR3 is TGTGCCAGCAGCCCCACTAGCCCAGACTACGAGCAGTACTTC.

This clone has a handful of counts. The V gene is TRBV15, the J gene TRBJ2-3, with TRBD1 matching over 8 bases. The CDR3 runs 13 residues. Trimming took 4 bases from V and 4 from J; bases not matched to a gene: 1. Germline assignment: CDR1 LNHNV and CDR2 YYDKDF (reference sequence). CDR3 loop: CATSKQGADTQYF. The CDR3 DNA follows: TGTGCCACCAGCAAACAGGGGGCAGATACGCAGTATTTT.

The chain combines TRBV4-3 with TRBJ2-3, with a tentative D call TRBD1 (7 bases). CDR3 length: 16 amino acids. V was cut by 0 bases and J by 7 bases, with 17 bases left in between. Germline V gene data show CDR1 as LGHNA and CDR2 as YSLEER. DNA for the CDR3: TGCGCCAGCAGCCAAGAATCGGGAGACAGGGTATATACGCAGTATTTT. It specifies CASSQESGDRVYTQYF.

The chain uses TRBV5-6 and TRBJ1-1, with 10 bases fitting TRBD1. CDR3 length equals 13 residues. Losses at the gene ends were 6 bases for V and 4 bases for J; bases not matched to a gene: 3. Looked up from germline, CDR1 is SGHDT and CDR2 is YYEEEE. The CDR3 loop is CASIRDRGTEAFF. The CDR3 DNA is TGTGCCAGCATCCGGGACAGGGGCACTGAAGCTTTCTTT.